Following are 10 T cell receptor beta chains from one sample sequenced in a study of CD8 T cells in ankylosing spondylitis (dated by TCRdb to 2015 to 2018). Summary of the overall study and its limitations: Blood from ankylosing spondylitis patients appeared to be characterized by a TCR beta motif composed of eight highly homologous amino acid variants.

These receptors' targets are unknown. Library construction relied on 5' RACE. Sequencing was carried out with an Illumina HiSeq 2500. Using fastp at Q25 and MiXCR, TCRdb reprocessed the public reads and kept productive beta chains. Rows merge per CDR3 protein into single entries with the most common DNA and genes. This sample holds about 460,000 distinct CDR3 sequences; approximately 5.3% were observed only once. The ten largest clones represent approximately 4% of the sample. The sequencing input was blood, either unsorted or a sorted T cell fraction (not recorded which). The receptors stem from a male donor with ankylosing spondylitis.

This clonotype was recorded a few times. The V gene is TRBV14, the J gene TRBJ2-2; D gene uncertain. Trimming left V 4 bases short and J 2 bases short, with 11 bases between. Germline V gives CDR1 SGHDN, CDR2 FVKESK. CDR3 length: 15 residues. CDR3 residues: CASSPRAGNTGELFF. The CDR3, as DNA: TGTGCCAGCAGCCCACGGGCTGGCAACACCGGGGAGCTGTTTTTT.

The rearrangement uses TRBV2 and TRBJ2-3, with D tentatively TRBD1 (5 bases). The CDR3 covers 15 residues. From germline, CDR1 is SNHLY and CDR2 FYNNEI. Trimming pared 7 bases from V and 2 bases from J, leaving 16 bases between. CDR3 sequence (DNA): TGTGCCAGCAACGAAGACAGAGAGATCACAGATACGCAGTATTTT. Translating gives CASNEDREITDTQYF.

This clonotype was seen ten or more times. The CDR3: CASSLVRAGRHNEQFF. CDR3 nucleotides: TGTGCCAGCAGCTTAGTTCGAGCGGGACGACACAATGAGCAGTTCTTC. This sequence joins TRBV7-9 and TRBJ2-1; 7 bases agree with TRBD2. Trimming removed 1 base from V and 5 bases from J; junction bases left unmatched: 8. The CDR3 has 16 residues. Germline CDR1 reads SEHNR; CDR2 reads FQNEAQ (reference sequence).

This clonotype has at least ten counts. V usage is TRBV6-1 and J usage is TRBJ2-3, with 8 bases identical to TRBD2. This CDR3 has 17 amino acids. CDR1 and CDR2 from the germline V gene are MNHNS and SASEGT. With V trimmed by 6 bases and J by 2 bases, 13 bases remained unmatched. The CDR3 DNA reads TGTGCCAGCAGCCGCTCACTAGCGGAGGCGGCCACAGATACGCAGTATTTT. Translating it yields CASSRSLAEAATDTQYF.

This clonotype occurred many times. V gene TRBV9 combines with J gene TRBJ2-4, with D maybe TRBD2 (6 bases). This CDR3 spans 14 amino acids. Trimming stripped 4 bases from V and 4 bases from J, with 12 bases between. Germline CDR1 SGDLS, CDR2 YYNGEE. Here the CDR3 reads CASSFGAGKNIQYF. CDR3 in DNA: TGTGCCAGCAGCTTTGGGGCGGGGAAAAACATTCAGTACTTC.

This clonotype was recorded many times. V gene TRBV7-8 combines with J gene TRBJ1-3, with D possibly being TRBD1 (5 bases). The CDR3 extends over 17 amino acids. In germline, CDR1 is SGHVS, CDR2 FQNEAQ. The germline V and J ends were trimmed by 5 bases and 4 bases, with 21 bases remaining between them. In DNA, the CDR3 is TGTGCCAGCAGCCTCTACCTGGACAACTCAGAAGGAAACACCATATATTTT. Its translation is CASSLYLDNSEGNTIYF.

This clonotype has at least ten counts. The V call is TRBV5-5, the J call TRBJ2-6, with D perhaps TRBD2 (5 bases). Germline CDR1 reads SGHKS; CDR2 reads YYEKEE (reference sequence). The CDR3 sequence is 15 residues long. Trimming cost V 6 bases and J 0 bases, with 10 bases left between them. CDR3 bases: TGTGCCAGCATGCGAGGACTCTCTGGGGCCAACGTCCTGACTTTC. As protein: CASMRGLSGANVLTF.

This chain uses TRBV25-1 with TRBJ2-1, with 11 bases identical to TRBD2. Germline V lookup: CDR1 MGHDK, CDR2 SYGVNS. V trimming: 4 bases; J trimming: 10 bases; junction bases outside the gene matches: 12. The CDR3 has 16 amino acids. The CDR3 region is CASSVHSGRASGEQFF. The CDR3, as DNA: TGTGCCAGCAGTGTACATAGCGGGAGGGCCTCAGGGGAGCAGTTCTTC.

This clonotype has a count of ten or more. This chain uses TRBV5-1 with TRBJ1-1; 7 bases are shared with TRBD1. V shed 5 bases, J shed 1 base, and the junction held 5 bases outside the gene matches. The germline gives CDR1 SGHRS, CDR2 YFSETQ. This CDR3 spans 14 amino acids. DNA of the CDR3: TGCGCCAGCAGACGGGACAGCGAGAACACTGAAGCTTTCTTT. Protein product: CASRRDSENTEAFF.

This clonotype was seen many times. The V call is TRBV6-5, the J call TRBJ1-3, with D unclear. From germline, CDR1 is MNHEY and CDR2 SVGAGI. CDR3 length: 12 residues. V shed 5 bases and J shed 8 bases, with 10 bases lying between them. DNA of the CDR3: TGTGCCAGCAGTGACTGGCGAGACACCATATATTTT. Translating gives CASSDWRDTIYF.